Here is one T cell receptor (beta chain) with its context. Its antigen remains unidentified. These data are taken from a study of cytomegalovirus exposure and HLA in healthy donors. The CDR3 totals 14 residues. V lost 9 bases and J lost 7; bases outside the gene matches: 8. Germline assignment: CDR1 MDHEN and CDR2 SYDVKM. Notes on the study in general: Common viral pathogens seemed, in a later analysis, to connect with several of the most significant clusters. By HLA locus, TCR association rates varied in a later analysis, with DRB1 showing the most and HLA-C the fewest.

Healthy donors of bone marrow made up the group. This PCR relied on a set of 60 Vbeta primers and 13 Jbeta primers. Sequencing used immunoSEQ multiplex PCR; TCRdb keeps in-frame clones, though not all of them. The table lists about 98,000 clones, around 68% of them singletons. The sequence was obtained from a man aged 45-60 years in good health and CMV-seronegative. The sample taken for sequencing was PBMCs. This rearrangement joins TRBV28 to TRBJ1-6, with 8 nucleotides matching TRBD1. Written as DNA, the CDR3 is TGTGCCAGTAGTACAGGGGGGGGCAATTCACCCCTCCACTTT. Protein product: CASSTGGGNSPLHF.